The text below deals with one T cell receptor (beta chain). The antigen remains unidentified. Every donor, a Caucasian adult, lived in Nashville, Tennessee. CD45RA-negative memory and CD45RA+ naive subsets were split from the CD4+ cells. The sample comes from a study of shared clonotypes between healthy human individuals. Generated by immunoSEQ multiplex PCR, the TCRdb table keeps only in-frame clones and is missing some. This sample has over 1.4 million clones; around 95% occur once, and the top ten carry roughly 1.2%. V gave up 9 bases and J gave up 5 bases, with 14 bases separating them. This CDR3 comprises 13 residues. From germline, CDR1 is SGHTA and CDR2 FQGNSA. Overall study results and limits: Investigators collected only blood, and repertoires in tissues likely differ.

This TCR derives from a man younger than 40 in good health. The sequenced sample was naive CD4+ T cells sorted from blood. As to subset: CD45RA+ positively selected. V usage is TRBV7-2 and J usage is TRBJ2-4, with D possibly being TRBD2 (6 bases). CDR3 DNA: TGTGCCAGTCAACTAGCCCTTCAAAACATTCAGTACTTC. Translating it yields CASQLALQNIQYF.